What follows are 32 T cell receptor beta chains derived from one specimen sequenced in a study of shared clonotypes between healthy human individuals. CD45RO-negative, CCR7-positively selected cells formed the naive CD8 fraction, excluding terminally differentiated effector memory CD45RA+ cells. Data came from immunoSEQ multiplex PCR; TCRdb stores just in-frame clones and leaves some out. This table has over 2,000,000 clones, about 94% appearing once. Sequencing was performed on naive CD8+ T cells from PBMCs. These receptors were taken from a man between 18 and 29 years old in good health. Some clones in this sample may be carry-over from other donors' samples.

This chain joins TRBV5-6 and TRBJ1-1, with 10 bases fitting TRBD1. Germline loops: CDR1 SGHDT, CDR2 YYEEEE. Germline trimming cut 4 bases from V and 8 bases from J; bases unmatched to any gene: 11. This CDR3 is 15 amino acids long. The CDR3 is CASSPNGQGVLEAFF. In nucleotides, the CDR3 is TGTGCCAGCAGCCCGAACGGACAGGGGGTTCTCGAAGCTTTCTTT. The full variable domain, with the rest looked up from reference TRBV5-6 and TRBJ1-1, is DAGVTQSPTHLIKTRGQQVTLRCSPKSGHDTVSWYQQALGQGPQFIFQYYEEEERQRGNFPDRFSGHQFPNYSSELNVNALLLGDSALYLCASSPNGQGVLEAFFGQGTRLTVV.

The V and J genes are TRBV29-1 and TRBJ2-7; D may be TRBD2 (5 bases). This CDR3 is built from 12 residues. CDR1 is SQVTM and CDR2 is ANQGSEA in the germline V gene. The ends were cut back, 5 bases at V and 2 bases at J, with 10 bases in the middle. The CDR3: CSVFGEPYEQYF. The DNA of the CDR3 is TGCAGCGTTTTCGGGGAGCCCTACGAGCAGTACTTC.

This clone was detected once. The chain recombines TRBV27 with TRBJ1-4; 7 bases are a match to TRBD1. CDR1 is MNHEY and CDR2 is SMNVEV in the germline V gene (reference sequence). J gave up 5 bases and V 3 bases, and 6 bases lay outside the gene matches. The CDR3 loop spans 15 amino acids. Here the CDR3 reads CASSFLGTDNEKLFF. In DNA form, the CDR3 reads TGTGCCAGCAGTTTTCTCGGGACAGACAATGAAAAACTGTTTTTT.

The chain combines TRBV7-8 with TRBJ2-3, with TRBD2 as a possible D gene (6 bases). V was pared by 1 base and J by 3 bases, with 14 bases between. This CDR3 spans 16 amino acids. Germline V gene data show CDR1 as SGHVS and CDR2 as FQNEAQ. DNA of the CDR3: TGTGCCAGCAGCTTAGTTACGGGAGTGGCGACAGATACGCAGTATTTT. Protein sequence: CASSLVTGVATDTQYF.

This chain links TRBV7-7 with TRBJ2-7; 9 bases are a match to TRBD1. The J segment lost 1 base and the V segment lost 4 bases, leaving 5 bases of the junction unmatched. This CDR3 has 15 amino acids. Germline lookup yields CDR1 SSHAT and CDR2 FNYEAQ (reference sequence). The CDR3 bases are TGTGCCAGCAGCTACGGACAGGGGCCTTCCTACGAGCAGTACTTC. Protein product: CASSYGQGPSYEQYF.

This sequence joins TRBV9 and TRBJ2-7; 9 positions agree with TRBD1. In germline, CDR1 is SGDLS, CDR2 YYNGEE. The CDR3 totals 13 residues. V lost 3 bases to trimming and J lost 6 bases; unmatched junction nucleotides: 4. The CDR3 DNA sequence: TGTGCCAGCAGCGCCCGACAGGGGGGCGAGCAGTACTTC. Residues: CASSARQGGEQYF.

The chain links TRBV14 to TRBJ2-7; either TRBD1 or TRBD2 may fit D (5 bases each). The CDR3 consists of 16 residues. Germline CDR1 SGHDN, CDR2 FVKESK. Deletions cut 5 bases from V and 0 bases from J, with 17 bases between. The CDR3 DNA reads as TGTGCCAGCAGCTGGAGAGAGGGGCCAAGCTCCTACGAGCAGTACTTC. Translating it yields CASSWREGPSSYEQYF.

The chain couples TRBV7-8 to TRBJ2-3; possibly TRBD1 for D (6 bases). The CDR3 loop spans 15 amino acids. Between the trimmed V and J ends, which lost 5 bases and 4 bases, there was a span of 16 bases. Germline V gene sequence: CDR1 SGHVS, CDR2 FQNEAQ. The CDR3 spells CASSPDRWRPDTQYF. Here the CDR3 DNA reads TGTGCCAGCAGCCCAGACAGGTGGAGGCCAGATACGCAGTATTTT.

This sequence joins TRBV6-1 and TRBJ1-5; no clear D gene. Trimming stripped 0 bases from V and 4 bases from J, with 10 bases between. Germline CDR1 and CDR2: MNHNS and SASEGT. The CDR3 runs to 15 residues. The DNA for the CDR3 is TGTGCCAGCAGTGAAGCGCCGATAGCTAATCAGCCCCAGCATTTT. Translation gives CASSEAPIANQPQHF.

This rearrangement joins TRBV7-9 to TRBJ1-2; D unclear. This CDR3 comprises 14 residues. Germline lookup yields CDR1 SEHNR and CDR2 FQNEAQ (reference sequence). The V gene lost 4 bases and the J gene lost 6 bases, with 15 bases spanning the gap. CDR3 sequence reads: CASSSGRSFDGYTF. The CDR3 nucleotides are TGTGCCAGCAGCTCCGGACGGAGTTTTGATGGCTACACCTTC. Complete variable domain (other parts from reference TRBV7-9 and TRBJ1-2): DTGVSQNPRHKITKRGQNVTFRCDPISEHNRLYWYRQTLGQGPEFLTYFQNEAQLEKSRLLSDRFSAERPKGSFSTLEIQRTEQGDSAMYLCASSSGRSFDGYTFGSGTRLTVV.

In this sample, this clone turned up once. The CDR3 region has the DNA TGTGCCATCAGCCAGAGCGGGATTAACTCCTACGAGCAGTACTTC. Translating gives CAISQSGINSYEQYF. The chain links TRBV10-3 to TRBJ2-7; 7 nucleotides line up with TRBD2. V was clipped by 6 bases and J by 0 bases; unmatched bases: 8. The length of the CDR3 is 15 residues. The germline gives CDR1 ENHRY, CDR2 SYGVKD.

The chain recombines TRBV28 with TRBJ2-7; TRBD2 matches at 10 bases. Per germline, CDR1 MDHEN and CDR2 SYDVKM. The CDR3 runs to 17 residues. Unmatched junction bases numbered 12, after V lost 7 bases and J lost 0 bases. The CDR3 is CASTLGPGLATSYEQYF. CDR3 nucleotides: TGTGCCAGCACCCTGGGGCCGGGACTAGCGACCTCCTACGAGCAGTACTTC.

This sequence joins TRBV4-1 and TRBJ2-7; 7 bases are a match to TRBD1. The CDR3 is 16 residues long. Germline CDR1 reads MGHRA; CDR2 reads YSYEKL. The V segment lost 4 bases and the J segment 2 bases; nucleotides outside the gene matches: 11. The CDR3 bases are TGCGCCAGCAGCCGCGACCCCGGGACAGCCACCTACGAGCAGTACTTC. It encodes CASSRDPGTATYEQYF.

The rearrangement uses TRBV5-6 and TRBJ2-3, with a tentative D call TRBD1 (5 bases). The germline V and J ends were trimmed by 4 bases and 4 bases, with 13 bases remaining between them. This CDR3 is 14 amino acids long. From germline, CDR1 is SGHDT and CDR2 YYEEEE. Here the CDR3 DNA reads TGTGCCAGCAGCCCGCCCAGGGTTGCAGATACGCAGTATTTT. It yields the protein CASSPPRVADTQYF.

V gene TRBV7-8 combines with J gene TRBJ2-1; D is uncertain. V lost 2 bases to trimming and J lost 0 bases, with 11 bases between them. Germline lookup yields CDR1 SGHVS and CDR2 FQNEAQ. CDR3 length: 16 residues. CDR3 DNA: TGTGCCAGCAGCTTATTGGGTAGGAGCTCCTACAATGAGCAGTTCTTC. Protein: CASSLLGRSSYNEQFF.

This chain joins TRBV28 and TRBJ2-7; weak D call: TRBD2 (6 bases). Germline CDR1 reads MDHEN; CDR2 reads SYDVKM. Trimming removed 2 bases at V and 2 bases at J, with 16 bases between. This CDR3 region has 16 residues. As DNA, the CDR3 is TGTGCCAGCAGTTTAAGCCCCGGGAGATCCACCTACGAGCAGTACTTC. This encodes CASSLSPGRSTYEQYF.

J is TRBJ2-2 and V is TRBV10-1, with TRBD1 matching 7 bases. The CDR3 runs 14 residues. Trimming removed 6 bases from V and 6 bases from J; junction bases left unmatched: 7. Germline V gene data show CDR1 as WNHNN and CDR2 as SYGVQD (reference sequence). CDR3 in DNA: TGCGCCAGCAGACTAGACAGGGTGGCCGGGGAGCTGTTTTTT. Protein: CASRLDRVAGELFF.

The chain has TRBV29-1 and TRBJ1-2; no clear D. This CDR3 has 13 amino acids. Trimming shortened V by 3 bases and J by 4 bases, and 12 bases separated the two germline ends. The V gene's germline CDR1 is SQVTM and CDR2 ANQGSEA. The CDR3 DNA follows: TGCAGCGTTGAGGGAGTGGCGTCCTATGGCTACACCTTC. Translation gives CSVEGVASYGYTF.

The chain joins TRBV4-1 to TRBJ1-1; no clear D. V was shortened by 0 bases and J by 1 base, with 12 bases between the two germline ends. CDR1 and CDR2 (germline): MGHRA, YSYEKL. This CDR3 spans 16 amino acids. This CDR3 is CASSQDPGQTNTEAFF. CDR3 in DNA: TGCGCCAGCAGCCAAGATCCTGGGCAGACGAACACTGAAGCTTTCTTT.

The rearrangement joins TRBV7-6 to TRBJ2-3; the D gene is possibly TRBD2 (6 bases). The CDR3 is 16 amino acids. Trimming took off 5 bases at V and 3 bases at J, with 18 bases between the two ends. Germline CDR1 SGHVS, CDR2 FNYEAQ. CDR3 residues: CASSPKAVRGTDTQYF. CDR3 bases: TGTGCCAGCAGCCCAAAGGCGGTTCGGGGGACAGATACGCAGTATTTT.

For the CDR3, the DNA is TGTGCCAGCAGCCCTCGGGACATTCCCTACGAGCAGTACTTC. Translation gives CASSPRDIPYEQYF. The chain links TRBV7-2 to TRBJ2-7, with D possibly matching TRBD1 (6 bases). From germline, CDR1 is SGHTA and CDR2 FQGNSA. V lost 5 bases and J lost 2, with 13 bases in between. CDR3 size: 14 residues.

The chain has TRBV6-6 and TRBJ1-1; possibly TRBD1 for D (6 bases). The CDR3 is 14 residues long. Trimming left V 3 bases short and J 1 base short, with 9 bases between. CDR1 and CDR2 from the germline V gene are MNHNY and SVGAGI (reference sequence). CDR3 residues: CASSYVGANTEAFF. CDR3 bases: TGTGCCAGCAGTTATGTGGGGGCGAACACTGAAGCTTTCTTT.

V and J are TRBV9 and TRBJ2-1; 7 bases are a match to TRBD1. This CDR3 region has 16 residues. Germline lookup yields CDR1 SGDLS and CDR2 YYNGEE. Trimming cost V 3 bases and J 6 bases; bases outside gene matches: 12. The CDR3 DNA reads as TGTGCCAGCAGCGGGAAACAGGGGCGTACGGCCAATGAGCAGTTCTTC. Its translation is CASSGKQGRTANEQFF.

J is TRBJ2-3 and V is TRBV27; no reliable D call. The germline CDR1 and CDR2 sequences are MNHEY and SMNVEV (reference sequence). Trimming cost V 1 base and J 0 bases, with 11 bases left between them. This CDR3 contains 16 residues. The CDR3 sequence: CASSLYQPTSTDTQYF. CDR3 in DNA: TGTGCCAGCAGTTTATATCAGCCGACTAGCACAGATACGCAGTATTTT.

The J gene is TRBJ1-4, the V gene TRBV9, with TRBD1 matching over 12 bases. V dropped 1 base and J dropped 13; count of bases not matched to a gene: 8. CDR1 is SGDLS, CDR2 YYNGEE, per germline. The CDR3 covers 15 residues. The CDR3 nucleotides are TGTGCCAGCAGCGTACGGGACAGGGGGCCGATAAGACTGTTTTTT. Translating gives CASSVRDRGPIRLFF.

The J gene is TRBJ2-7, the V gene TRBV19; 7 bases match TRBD2. The CDR3 is 14 residues long. In germline, CDR1 is LNHDA, CDR2 SQIVND (reference sequence). The V and J ends lost 3 bases and 5 bases, in that order; junction bases with no gene match: 7. CDR3 bases: TGTGCCAGTAGTATGGGGGAAGGGACTAACGAGCAGTACTTC. Translated, it gives CASSMGEGTNEQYF.

V is TRBV28 and J is TRBJ2-7; 7 bases line up with TRBD1. Germline-derived CDR1 and CDR2 are MDHEN and SYDVKM. The V gene end was trimmed by 6 bases and the J gene end by 2 bases; junction bases not matched to a gene: 10. The CDR3 runs to 15 residues. For the CDR3, the DNA is TGTGCCAGCAGCTTAACCTACAGGGGTACCTACGAGCAGTACTTC. It specifies CASSLTYRGTYEQYF.

This clone was observed a single time. V is TRBV27 and J is TRBJ2-7, with 7 bases lining up with TRBD2. The CDR3 has 14 amino acids. Per germline, CDR1 MNHEY and CDR2 SMNVEV (reference sequence). V gave up 3 bases and J gave up 3 bases; unmatched junction bases: 5. CDR3 amino acids: CASSLGGTYYEQYF. In nucleotides, the CDR3 is TGTGCCAGCAGTTTGGGGGGGACGTACTACGAGCAGTACTTC.

In DNA, the CDR3 is TGTGCCAGCAGCGCAGCCAAAAACATTCAGTACTTC. Residues: CASSAAKNIQYF. V gene TRBV7-9 combines with J gene TRBJ2-4, with no clear D. The CDR3 totals 12 residues. V lost 5 bases, J lost 0 bases, and 2 bases lay in between. Germline lookup yields CDR1 SEHNR and CDR2 FQNEAQ (reference sequence).

The rearrangement uses TRBV5-1 and TRBJ1-1, with D possibly matching TRBD1 (5 bases). Germline CDR1 reads SGHRS; CDR2 reads YFSETQ. The CDR3 is made up of 13 amino acids. V shed 7 bases and J shed 1 base, with 11 bases lying between them. The CDR3 loop reads CASGGKGNTEAFF. The DNA of the CDR3 is TGCGCCAGCGGGGGAAAGGGGAACACTGAAGCTTTCTTT.

The genes are TRBV28 and TRBJ1-5, with TRBD1 matching 10 bases. In germline, CDR1 is MDHEN, CDR2 SYDVKM. V shed 3 bases, J shed 5 bases, and the junction held 7 bases outside the gene matches. This CDR3 comprises 16 residues. The CDR3 is CASSFLRDRGDQPQHF. For the CDR3, the DNA is TGTGCCAGCAGTTTCCTCCGGGACAGGGGCGATCAGCCCCAGCATTTT.

The CDR3 loop is CASSSAEGLAGYNEQFF. Here the CDR3 DNA reads TGTGCCAGCAGCTCCGCCGAGGGACTAGCGGGATACAATGAGCAGTTCTTC. The rearrangement links TRBV5-8 to TRBJ2-1; 13 bases are a match to TRBD2. J lost 4 bases, V lost 3 bases, and 7 bases had no gene match. The CDR3 consists of 17 residues. Germline V gives CDR1 SGHTS, CDR2 YDEGEE.